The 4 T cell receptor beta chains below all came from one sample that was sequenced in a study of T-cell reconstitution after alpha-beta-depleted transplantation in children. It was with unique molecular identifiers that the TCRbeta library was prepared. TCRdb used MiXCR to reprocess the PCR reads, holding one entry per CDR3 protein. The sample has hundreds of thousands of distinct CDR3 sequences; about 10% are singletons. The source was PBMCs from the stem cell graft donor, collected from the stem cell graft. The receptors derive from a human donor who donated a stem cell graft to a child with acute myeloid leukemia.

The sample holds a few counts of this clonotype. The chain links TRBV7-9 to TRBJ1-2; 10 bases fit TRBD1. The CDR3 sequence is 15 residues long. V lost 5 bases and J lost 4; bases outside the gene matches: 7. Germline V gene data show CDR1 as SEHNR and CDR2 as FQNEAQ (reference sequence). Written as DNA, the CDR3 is TGTGCCAGCAGCGCATTGACAGGGGGCCCCTATGGCTACACCTTC. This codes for CASSALTGGPYGYTF.

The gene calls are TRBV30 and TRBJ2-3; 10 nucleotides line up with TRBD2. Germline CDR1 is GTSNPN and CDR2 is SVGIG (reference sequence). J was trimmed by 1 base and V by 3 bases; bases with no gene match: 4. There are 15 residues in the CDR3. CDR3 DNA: TGTGCCTGGAGACTCGGGACTAGCGGCACAGATACGCAGTATTTT. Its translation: CAWRLGTSGTDTQYF.

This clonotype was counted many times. The CDR3 sequence: CASSLVDEQFF. CDR3 coding DNA: TGTGCCAGCAGTTTAGTGGATGAGCAGTTCTTC. This chain joins TRBV12-3 or TRBV12-4 and TRBJ2-1; D is unclear. The CDR3 has 11 amino acids. The germline V and J ends were trimmed by 1 base and 8 bases, with 3 bases remaining between them.

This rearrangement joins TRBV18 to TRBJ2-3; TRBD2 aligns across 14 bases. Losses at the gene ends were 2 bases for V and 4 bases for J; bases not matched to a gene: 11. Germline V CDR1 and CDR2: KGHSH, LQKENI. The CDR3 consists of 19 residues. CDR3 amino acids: CASSPVTSGRAARADTQYF. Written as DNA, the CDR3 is TGTGCCAGCTCACCAGTGACTAGCGGGAGGGCCGCGAGGGCAGATACGCAGTATTTT. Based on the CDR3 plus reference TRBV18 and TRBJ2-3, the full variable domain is NAGVMQNPRHLVRRRGQEARLRCSPMKGHSHVYWYRQLPEEGLKFMVYLQKENIIDESGMPKERFSAEFPKEGPSILRIQQVVRGDSAAYFCASSPVTSGRAARADTQYFGPGTRLTVL.